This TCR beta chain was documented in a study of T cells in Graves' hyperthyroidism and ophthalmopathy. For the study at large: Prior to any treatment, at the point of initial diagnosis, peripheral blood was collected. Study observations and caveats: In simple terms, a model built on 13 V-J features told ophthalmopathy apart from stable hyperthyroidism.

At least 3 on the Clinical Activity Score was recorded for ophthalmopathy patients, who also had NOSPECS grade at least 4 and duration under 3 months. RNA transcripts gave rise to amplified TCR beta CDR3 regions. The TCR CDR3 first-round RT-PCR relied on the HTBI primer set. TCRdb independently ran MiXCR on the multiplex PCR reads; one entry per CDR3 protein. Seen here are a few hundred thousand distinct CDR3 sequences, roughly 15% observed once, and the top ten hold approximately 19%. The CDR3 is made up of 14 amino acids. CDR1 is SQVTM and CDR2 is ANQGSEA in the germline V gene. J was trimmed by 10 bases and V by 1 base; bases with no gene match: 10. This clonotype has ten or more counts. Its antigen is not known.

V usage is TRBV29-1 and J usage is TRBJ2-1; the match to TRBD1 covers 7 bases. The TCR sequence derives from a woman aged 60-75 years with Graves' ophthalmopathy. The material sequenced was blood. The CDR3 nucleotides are TGCAGCGTTGAAGCCCAGAGACAGGGCGGGGAGCAGTTCTTC. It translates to CSVEAQRQGGEQFF.